This passage covers 32 T cell receptor beta chains from one sample sequenced in a study of blood T cells in healthy people across ages. Then a second PCR, running roughly 7 to 11 cycles, was carried out with a sample-barcoded 5' primer and a J-beta primer mix. TCRdb itself ran the 5' RACE reads through MiXCR, one entry per CDR3 protein. This repertoire shows roughly 650,000 distinct CDR3 sequences, about 34% found once; its top ten account for less than 20%. Sequenced input: blood. These receptors were taken from an elderly woman in good health.

Only a few counts were recorded for this clonotype. A much larger clone lies a single base off, so this may be a read error. J is TRBJ2-3 and V is TRBV7-3; weak D call: TRBD2 (5 bases). The CDR3 totals 14 residues. CDR1 is SGHTA, CDR2 FQGTGA, per germline. The CDR3 spells CVSSSLGATDTQYF. CDR3 in DNA: TGTGTCAGCAGCTCCCTGGGAGCGACAGATACGCAGTATTTT.

This clonotype occurred a few times. The chain combines TRBV20-1 with TRBJ1-4; D is possibly TRBD1 (5 bases). The CDR3 spans 15 residues. Germline V gives CDR1 DFQATT, CDR2 SNEGSKA (reference sequence). The germline V and J ends were trimmed by 6 bases and 2 bases, with 16 bases remaining between them. The DNA of the CDR3 is TGCAGTGCCCTCCGGAGGGGATCGACTAATGAAAAACTGTTTTTT. The encoded protein is CSALRRGSTNEKLFF.

This clonotype was counted ten times or more. This chain connects TRBV7-2 to TRBJ2-7, with D perhaps TRBD2 (6 bases). The CDR3 sequence is 16 residues long. Germline loops: CDR1 SGHTA, CDR2 FQGNSA. V was clipped by 4 bases and J by 4 bases, with 20 bases between them. The chain's CDR3 is CASSSPLEGRGYEQYF. The CDR3 nucleotides are TGTGCCAGCAGCTCCCCCCTGGAGGGCAGAGGGTACGAGCAGTACTTC. The variable domain in full, with the rest retrieved from reference TRBV7-2 and TRBJ2-7, is GAGVSQSPSNKVTEKGKDVELRCDPISGHTALYWYRQSLGQGLEFLIYFQGNSAPDKSGLPSDRFSAERTGGSVSTLTIQRTQQEDSAVYLCASSSPLEGRGYEQYFGPGTRLTVT.

This clonotype appeared a few times. This chain links TRBV20-1 with TRBJ2-5; D remains ambiguous. Germline V gives CDR1 DFQATT, CDR2 SNEGSKA (reference sequence). The V gene lost 6 bases and the J gene lost 5 bases, with 10 bases spanning the gap. The CDR3 contains 11 residues. CDR3 loop: CSALKKETQYF. The CDR3 DNA sequence: TGCAGTGCCCTTAAAAAGGAGACCCAGTACTTC.

Only a few counts were recorded for this clonotype. DNA for the CDR3: TGCGCCAGCAGCTTTCGGAGCGGGGGGAGCCCCGGGGAGCTGTTTTTT. It codes for CASSFRSGGSPGELFF. The V and J genes are TRBV5-1 and TRBJ2-2, with TRBD2 matching 9 bases. Germline CDR1 reads SGHRS; CDR2 reads YFSETQ. V trimming: 2 bases; J trimming: 6 bases; junction bases outside the gene matches: 8. The CDR3 runs to 16 residues.

This clonotype was observed many times. The rearrangement joins TRBV28 to TRBJ2-7, with D possibly matching TRBD1 (7 bases). Trimming took off 6 bases at V and 2 bases at J, with 17 bases between the two ends. Germline values: CDR1 MDHEN, CDR2 SYDVKM. CDR3 length: 15 residues. This CDR3 is CASSQQGRRTYEQYF. The CDR3 DNA reads as TGTGCCAGCAGCCAACAGGGGAGGCGAACCTACGAGCAGTACTTC.

This clonotype was observed a handful of times. This rearrangement joins TRBV12-3 or TRBV12-4 to TRBJ2-1, with 12 bases lining up with TRBD1. V trimming: 7 bases; J trimming: 6 bases; junction bases outside the gene matches: 7. CDR3 size: 15 residues. The CDR3 coding sequence is TGTGCCAGCACCACCGGGACAGGGGGCTGCAATGAGCAGTTCTTC. This codes for CASTTGTGGCNEQFF.

Turning to this clonotype: The junction shows a germline mismatch at one end, possibly a read error. J is TRBJ1-2 and V is TRBV12-3 or TRBV12-4; D is ambiguous. This CDR3 is built from 13 residues. The CDR3: CASSRRRNCGYTF. The CDR3 coding sequence is TGTGCCAGCAGCCGGAGACGAAACTGTGGCTACACCTTC.

The genes are TRBV4-2 and TRBJ2-1; possible D gene TRBD1, 6 bases. Looked up from germline, CDR1 is LGHNA and CDR2 is YNFKEQ. V was trimmed by 6 bases and J by 4 bases, leaving 16 bases between them. The CDR3 runs to 15 residues. CDR3 nucleotide sequence: TGTGCCAGCAGGCCCCACCCGGACAGTTACAATGAGCAGTTCTTC. Translated: CASRPHPDSYNEQFF.

This chain uses TRBV28 with TRBJ2-1, with D unclear. This CDR3 has 14 residues. With 2 bases removed from V and 2 bases from J, the gap between germline ends came to 7 bases. Germline CDR1 MDHEN, CDR2 SYDVKM. DNA of the CDR3: TGTGCCAGCAGTTTAACAGCCCCCTACAATGAGCAGTTCTTC. It specifies CASSLTAPYNEQFF.

In the case of this clonotype: A junction end diverges from the germline sequence, so it may reflect a read error. This chain joins TRBV19 and TRBJ2-4; D possibly corresponds to TRBD1 (6 bases). The CDR3 sequence is 10 residues long. Per the germline V gene, CDR1 is LNHDA and CDR2 is SQIVND (reference sequence). CDR3 coding DNA: TGTGCCACGAAAGGGGACATTCGGTACTTC. Amino acid sequence: CATKGDIRYF.

This clonotype was picked up many times. The chain has TRBV15 and TRBJ2-5; possibly TRBD2 for D (7 bases). The CDR3 runs to 16 residues. Per the germline V gene, CDR1 is LNHNV and CDR2 is YYDKDF (reference sequence). Trimming left V 1 base short and J 3 bases short, with 15 bases between. The CDR3 DNA sequence: TGTGCCACCAGCAGAGGACTAGGGGGAGGGGAAGAGACCCAGTACTTC. The encoded protein is CATSRGLGGGEETQYF.

A word on this clonotype: A clone one base away is much larger, so this may be a read error. CDR3 region: CASSLTMIRGGAEAFF. As DNA, the CDR3 is TGTGCCAGCAGCTTAACTATGATCCGGGGTGGGGCTGAAGCTTTCTTT. This rearrangement joins TRBV7-2 to TRBJ1-1; no reliable D call. V lost 2 bases to trimming and J lost 6 bases, with 19 bases between them. This CDR3 has 16 amino acids. The germline gives CDR1 SGHTA, CDR2 FQGNSA.

This clonotype showed up many times. The chain is built from TRBV7-3 and TRBJ2-3; no clear D gene. Germline CDR1 and CDR2: SGHTA and FQGTGA. The V end lost 5 bases, the J end lost 2 bases, and 14 bases lay between the germline ends. This CDR3 spans 15 amino acids. The CDR3, as DNA: TGTGCCAGCAGCCCGGTTGGATCCTCCACAGATACGCAGTATTTT. Translation: CASSPVGSSTDTQYF.

Ten or more counts support this clonotype. The chain combines TRBV5-1 with TRBJ1-5; D unresolved. In germline, CDR1 is SGHRS, CDR2 YFSETQ. V was trimmed by 1 base and J by 3 bases, leaving 5 bases between them. This CDR3 comprises 13 residues. The CDR3 sequence is CASSLLPNQPQHF. In DNA, the CDR3 is TGCGCCAGCAGCTTGCTTCCCAATCAGCCCCAGCATTTT. The full variable domain, rest sourced from reference TRBV5-1 and TRBJ1-5, is KAGVTQTPRYLIKTRGQQVTLSCSPISGHRSVSWYQQTPGQGLQFLFEYFSETQRNKGNFPGRFSGRQFSNSRSEMNVSTLELGDSALYLCASSLLPNQPQHFGDGTRLSIL.

To note about this clonotype: This may arise from a read error, as a much more abundant clone is one base away. The chain recombines TRBV12-3 or TRBV12-4 with TRBJ2-3; TRBD2 matches 11 bases. The V and J ends lost 6 bases and 1 base, in that order; junction bases with no gene match: 6. This CDR3 contains 16 residues. This chain's CDR3 is CASRPLAGGCTDTQYF. The DNA of the CDR3 is TGTGCCAGCAGGCCCTTAGCGGGGGGGTGCACAGATACGCAGTATTTT.

This clonotype was picked up a small number of times. V is TRBV27 and J is TRBJ1-1, with D maybe TRBD1 (6 bases). This CDR3 has 14 residues. In germline, CDR1 is MNHEY, CDR2 SMNVEV (reference sequence). V shed 1 base and J shed 4 bases, with 10 bases lying between them. The CDR3 nucleotides are TGTGCCAGCAGTTTATACGGACAGAGCACTGAAGCTTTCTTT. Translated, it gives CASSLYGQSTEAFF.

This clonotype was counted ten times or more. This chain uses TRBV20-1 with TRBJ1-2, with unresolved D. The CDR3 consists of 15 residues. V lost 1 base to trimming and J lost 0 bases, with 12 bases between them. Germline CDR1 is DFQATT and CDR2 is SNEGSKA (reference sequence). The CDR3 here is CSARGGTSTNYGYTF. As DNA, the CDR3 is TGCAGTGCTAGAGGAGGCACGTCTACTAACTATGGCTACACCTTC.

As for this clonotype: Since no conserved phenylalanine or tryptophan closes the CDR3, a read error is the likely cause. The CDR3 DNA reads as TGCAGTGCCTCCCGGGCGGCGAGCTCCTACAATGAGCAGTTCGTC. Translation gives CSASRAASSYNEQFV. The V and J genes are TRBV20-1 and TRBJ2-1; D unresolved. The CDR3 length is 15 residues. The ends were cut back, 6 bases at V and 0 bases at J, with 15 bases in the middle. Germline CDR1 and CDR2: DFQATT and SNEGSKA (reference sequence).

In its sample, this clonotype was seen many times. This chain uses TRBV27 with TRBJ1-6; D is ambiguous. V was clipped by 6 bases and J by 8 bases, with 14 bases between them. CDR1 and CDR2 from the germline V gene are MNHEY and SMNVEV (reference sequence). The CDR3 loop spans 14 amino acids. CDR3 protein: CASSPWGGYSPLHF. Written as DNA, the CDR3 is TGTGCCAGCAGCCCCTGGGGAGGCTATTCACCCCTCCACTTT.

This clonotype was counted at least ten times. The V and J genes are TRBV5-1 and TRBJ1-2; D not certain. The germline V gene encodes CDR1 SGHRS and CDR2 YFSETQ. This CDR3 is built from 16 residues. V was trimmed by 2 bases and J by 0 bases, leaving 14 bases between them. The CDR3, as DNA: TGCGCCAGCAGCTTAGGCCAGACGTTAGCTAACTATGGCTACACCTTC. Its translation: CASSLGQTLANYGYTF.

About this clonotype: Possible read error: a much larger clone is one base away. The rearrangement links TRBV7-2 to TRBJ2-5, with D perhaps being TRBD1 or TRBD2 (5 bases each). The CDR3 covers 15 residues. Trimming cost V 2 bases and J 11 bases, with 21 bases left between them. Germline CDR1 SGHTA, CDR2 FQGNSA. This chain's CDR3 is CASSLYRGAFNEQYF. The DNA of the CDR3 is TGTGCCAGCAGCTTATACCGGGGCGCGTTCAATGAGCAGTACTTC.

Concerning this clonotype: This may stem from a read error, because a much larger clone lies one nucleotide away. The chain uses TRBV30 and TRBJ2-5, with D unresolved. Gene TRBJ2-7 matches the end of the DNA better, so the J call may be wrong. CDR1 GTSNPN and CDR2 SVGIG come from the germline V gene (reference sequence). This CDR3 region has 14 residues. CDR3 protein: CVWSVPGYWYEQYF. In DNA form, the CDR3 reads TGTGTCTGGAGTGTACCAGGCTACTGGTACGAGCAGTACTTC.

This clonotype was detected many times. The chain's CDR3 is CASSRRGEETQYF. CDR3 in DNA: TGTGCCAGCAGCCGGCGGGGGGAAGAGACCCAGTACTTC. The gene calls are TRBV3-1 and TRBJ2-5, with 8 bases fitting TRBD2. V lost 4 bases and J lost 3; bases outside the gene matches: 1. CDR1 LGHDT and CDR2 YNNKEL come from the germline V gene (reference sequence). CDR3 length: 13 residues.

The gene calls are TRBV5-1 and TRBJ2-5; 14 bases agree with TRBD2. The CDR3 is 18 residues long. CDR1 is SGHRS and CDR2 is YFSETQ in the germline V gene. Trimming took 4 bases from V and 2 from J; bases not matched to a gene: 10. CDR3 amino acids: CASSPGTSGRRGQETQYF. The CDR3 bases are TGCGCCAGCAGCCCGGGGACTAGCGGGAGAAGAGGTCAAGAGACCCAGTACTTC. Variable domain in full (rest from reference TRBV5-1 and TRBJ2-5): KAGVTQTPRYLIKTRGQQVTLSCSPISGHRSVSWYQQTPGQGLQFLFEYFSETQRNKGNFPGRFSGRQFSNSRSEMNVSTLELGDSALYLCASSPGTSGRRGQETQYFGPGTRLLVL.

In its sample, this clonotype was seen a few times. Being one base from a much bigger clone, this may be a read error. The chain joins TRBV27 to TRBJ2-1; a possible D gene is TRBD2 (6 bases). CDR1 and CDR2 from the germline V gene are MNHEY and SMNVEV (reference sequence). V lost 8 bases, J lost 6 bases, and 20 bases lay in between. CDR3 length: 15 amino acids. In DNA form, the CDR3 reads TGTGCCAGCTCCCCGCGAGGGGACTGGAGCAATGAGCAGTTCTTC. It yields the protein CASSPRGDWSNEQFF.

Of note for this clonotype: This may come from a read error, since a much larger clone is one base off. V and J are TRBV19 and TRBJ2-1, with 10 bases fitting TRBD1. The CDR3 length is 14 residues. CDR1 LNHDA and CDR2 SQIVND come from the germline V gene (reference sequence). The CDR3 DNA follows: TGTGCCAGTCGACCGGGACAGGGGAACAATGAGCGGTTCTTC. It codes for CASRPGQGNNERFF.

Here the CDR3 reads CASSLAQAVQFF. The DNA for the CDR3 is TGTGCCAGCAGCTTAGCGCAGGCGGTGCAGTTCTTC. V usage is TRBV7-2 and J usage is TRBJ2-1; D remains ambiguous. This CDR3 comprises 12 residues. The V gene lost 0 bases and the J gene lost 12 bases, with 9 bases spanning the gap. Germline CDR1 and CDR2: SGHTA and FQGNSA.

The gene calls are TRBV20-1 and TRBJ2-1; no clear D. CDR3 length: 15 amino acids. Germline V gene sequence: CDR1 DFQATT, CDR2 SNEGSKA (reference sequence). V gave up 0 bases and J gave up 6 bases, with 15 bases separating them. The CDR3 coding sequence is TGCAGTGCTAGAGATAGGCTAACCTATTCCAATGAGCAGTTCTTC. It is translated as CSARDRLTYSNEQFF.

Turning to this clonotype: A much larger clone sits a single nucleotide away, making a read error possible. The chain recombines TRBV6-5 with TRBJ2-1; 7 bases agree with TRBD2. With V trimmed by 6 bases and J by 3 bases, 8 bases remained unmatched. The length of the CDR3 is 15 residues. CDR1 is MNHEY, CDR2 SVGAGI, per germline. The CDR3 spells CASRQAGNFYNEQFF. The CDR3 bases are TGTGCCAGCAGACAAGCGGGGAACTTCTACAATGAGCAGTTCTTC.

This clonotype was seen ten or more times. V usage is TRBV20-1 and J usage is TRBJ2-5; 13 nucleotides align to TRBD2. V trimming: 5 bases; J trimming: 4 bases; junction bases outside the gene matches: 4. Germline V CDR1 and CDR2: DFQATT, SNEGSKA (reference sequence). The CDR3 is 14 amino acids. CDR3 in amino acids: CSAGTSGGGETQYF. CDR3 bases: TGCAGTGCTGGAACTAGCGGGGGGGGAGAGACCCAGTACTTC.

This clonotype was counted at least ten times. This chain uses TRBV11-2 with TRBJ2-5; 8 bases are a match to TRBD1. The V segment lost 2 bases and the J segment 3 bases; nucleotides outside the gene matches: 5. Germline values: CDR1 SGHAT, CDR2 FQNNGV. This CDR3 spans 15 amino acids. CDR3 loop: CASSLTGGLKETQYF. CDR3 nucleotides: TGTGCCAGCAGCTTAACAGGGGGTTTAAAAGAGACCCAGTACTTC.